Below are 28 T cell receptor beta chains sequenced from a single sample in a study of cytomegalovirus exposure and HLA in healthy donors. This PCR relied on a set of 60 Vbeta primers and 13 Jbeta primers. Method: immunoSEQ multiplex PCR; TCRdb's copy keeps in-frame clones and lacks some. Counted here are nearly 110,000 clones, roughly 74% occurring once; the ten biggest clones make up 2.5%. The sequencing input was PBMCs. Receptors were obtained from a man in his forties or fifties in good health and CMV-seronegative.

J is TRBJ2-1 and V is TRBV4-1; tentatively, D is TRBD1 (5 bases). CDR3 length: 14 amino acids. V dropped 0 bases and J dropped 12 bases, with 15 bases sitting between them. Per the germline V gene, CDR1 is MGHRA and CDR2 is YSYEKL. CDR3 region: CASSQDRALRTQFF. CDR3 DNA: TGCGCCAGCAGCCAAGACAGGGCCCTCCGAACGCAGTTCTTC.

The chain is built from TRBV5-6 and TRBJ2-2; TRBD1 agrees at 12 bases. This CDR3 comprises 16 residues. The junction had 8 bases not matched to a gene; V was cut back by 4 bases and J by 7 bases. CDR1 is SGHDT and CDR2 is YYEEEE in the germline V gene. Here the CDR3 DNA reads TGTGCCAGCAGCCCACCCGGGACAGGGGGCTTCGGGGAGCTGTTTTTT. Its protein is CASSPPGTGGFGELFF.

The table lists this clone with a few counts. This chain links TRBV14 with TRBJ1-1; D unclear. This CDR3 is built from 13 residues. Germline CDR1 SGHDN, CDR2 FVKESK. With 4 bases removed from V and 8 bases from J, the gap between germline ends came to 14 bases. CDR3 sequence (DNA): TGTGCCAGCAGCCCCCAACCTTACATGGAAGCTTTCTTT. It translates to CASSPQPYMEAFF.

This clone was counted between two and nine times. The CDR3 protein is CASSPPVSGSYEQYF. CDR3 nucleotides: TGTGCCAGCTCACCACCGGTCTCGGGTTCCTACGAGCAGTACTTC. The chain couples TRBV18 to TRBJ2-7; D remains unclear. The germline V and J ends were trimmed by 0 bases and 1 base, with 10 bases remaining between them. Per germline, CDR1 KGHSH and CDR2 LQKENI. This CDR3 comprises 15 residues.

The chain joins TRBV6-1 to TRBJ1-5, with D possibly TRBD1 on 6 matching bases. The germline CDR1 and CDR2 sequences are MNHNS and SASEGT. The CDR3 has 15 residues. V lost 9 bases, J lost 0 bases, and 15 bases lay in between. The CDR3: CASVGQPFSNQPQHF. The DNA for the CDR3 is TGTGCCAGTGTTGGACAGCCGTTTAGCAATCAGCCCCAGCATTTT.

This sequence joins TRBV18 and TRBJ2-1, with D perhaps TRBD2 (5 bases). V shed 3 bases and J shed 3 bases, with 18 bases lying between them. CDR3 length equals 17 residues. In germline, CDR1 is KGHSH, CDR2 LQKENI. The CDR3 DNA sequence: TGTGCCAGCTCACCTTTCAGAGGGCCCCTCCACTACAATGAGCAGTTCTTC. It yields the protein CASSPFRGPLHYNEQFF.

J is TRBJ2-3 and V is TRBV12-5; 9 bases align to TRBD1. V lost 1 base to trimming and J lost 1 base; unmatched junction nucleotides: 3. This CDR3 region has 16 residues. Germline V CDR1 and CDR2: LGHNT, FRNRAP. CDR3 loop: CASGLGQGGRTDTQYF. CDR3 DNA: TGTGCTAGTGGTTTGGGACAGGGGGGGCGCACAGATACGCAGTATTTT.

This rearrangement joins TRBV5-1 to TRBJ2-1, with 16 bases lining up with TRBD2. From germline, CDR1 is SGHRS and CDR2 YFSETQ. The CDR3 loop spans 16 amino acids. V trimming: 2 bases; J trimming: 8 bases; junction bases outside the gene matches: 4. In nucleotides, the CDR3 is TGCGCCAGCAGCTTCGGGACTAGCGGGGGGGCACATGAGCAGTTCTTC. Protein: CASSFGTSGGAHEQFF.

This chain uses TRBV6-5 with TRBJ1-2; TRBD1 might be the D (6 bases). The CDR3 is made up of 15 amino acids. V gave up 5 bases and J gave up 0 bases, with 13 bases separating them. Germline lookup yields CDR1 MNHEY and CDR2 SVGAGI. The CDR3 DNA is TGTGCCAGCAGTACTACAGGGATTACTAACTATGGCTACACCTTC. This translates into CASSTTGITNYGYTF.

This chain uses TRBV7-3 with TRBJ2-1; D is possibly TRBD1 (5 bases). From germline, CDR1 is SGHTA and CDR2 FQGTGA. V shed 5 bases and J shed 14 bases, with 19 bases lying between them. The CDR3 runs to 13 residues. CDR3 loop: CASSPLSGSGKFF. DNA for the CDR3: TGTGCCAGCAGCCCCCTCTCAGGGTCAGGGAAGTTCTTC.

The genes are TRBV19 and TRBJ1-2; 7 bases are a match to TRBD1. CDR1 LNHDA and CDR2 SQIVND come from the germline V gene (reference sequence). Germline trimming cut 4 bases from V and 5 bases from J; bases unmatched to any gene: 7. There are 14 residues in the CDR3. This chain's CDR3 is CASSRGTVGYGYTF. The CDR3 DNA reads TGTGCCAGTAGTAGGGGGACAGTCGGTTATGGCTACACCTTC.

This chain uses TRBV7-9 with TRBJ1-2; D may be TRBD1 (6 bases). CDR1 SEHNR and CDR2 FQNEAQ come from the germline V gene (reference sequence). The CDR3 length is 13 residues. V was pared by 5 bases and J by 2 bases, with 9 bases between. This CDR3 is CASSRTANYGYTF. CDR3 coding DNA: TGTGCCAGCAGCCGGACAGCGAACTATGGCTACACCTTC.

V gene TRBV9 combines with J gene TRBJ1-1; 8 bases are a match to TRBD1. Germline trimming cut 2 bases from V and 1 base from J; bases unmatched to any gene: 4. This CDR3 has 15 amino acids. Germline V gene lookup returns CDR1 SGDLS and CDR2 YYNGEE. CDR3 in amino acids: CASSVTGAKNTEAFF. Here the CDR3 DNA reads TGTGCCAGCAGCGTGACAGGGGCGAAGAACACTGAAGCTTTCTTT.

The chain employs TRBV5-1 and TRBJ1-3; tentative D call: TRBD1 (5 bases). Trimming removed 3 bases at V and 3 bases at J, with 16 bases between. The germline CDR1 and CDR2 sequences are SGHRS and YFSETQ. There are 16 residues in the CDR3. For the CDR3, the DNA is TGCGCCAGCAGCTGGGGGGAACCCGGGCTTGGAAACACCATATATTTT. Amino acids: CASSWGEPGLGNTIYF. The full variable domain, with the rest looked up from reference TRBV5-1 and TRBJ1-3, is KAGVTQTPRYLIKTRGQQVTLSCSPISGHRSVSWYQQTPGQGLQFLFEYFSETQRNKGNFPGRFSGRQFSNSRSEMNVSTLELGDSALYLCASSWGEPGLGNTIYFGEGSWLTVV.

The CDR3 loop reads CSVSPWDSSYSVGSTF. In nucleotides, the CDR3 is TGCAGCGTCTCGCCCTGGGACAGCTCGTACTCGGTGGGATCTACCTTC. The gene calls are TRBV29-1 and TRBJ1-2; 7 nucleotides line up with TRBD1. Germline CDR1 reads SQVTM; CDR2 reads ANQGSEA. J was trimmed by 14 bases and V by 6 bases; bases with no gene match: 27. The CDR3 has 16 amino acids.

The CDR3 region is CASRTSGGVSDTQYF. CDR3 DNA sequence: TGCGCCAGCAGAACTAGCGGGGGGGTTTCAGATACGCAGTATTTT. The chain couples TRBV5-1 to TRBJ2-3, with 13 bases lining up with TRBD2. Germline CDR1 SGHRS, CDR2 YFSETQ. J was trimmed by 4 bases and V by 5 bases; bases with no gene match: 4. The CDR3 extends over 15 amino acids. Complete variable domain (other parts from reference TRBV5-1 and TRBJ2-3): KAGVTQTPRYLIKTRGQQVTLSCSPISGHRSVSWYQQTPGQGLQFLFEYFSETQRNKGNFPGRFSGRQFSNSRSEMNVSTLELGDSALYLCASRTSGGVSDTQYFGPGTRLTVL.

This chain connects TRBV29-1 to TRBJ2-7; the match to TRBD1 covers 9 bases. CDR1 and CDR2 (germline): SQVTM, ANQGSEA. The J segment lost 0 bases and the V segment lost 2 bases, leaving 8 bases of the junction unmatched. The CDR3 length is 16 residues. CDR3 DNA: TGCAGCGTTGAAATGGGACAGGGCTCCAGCTCCTACGAGCAGTACTTC. Protein product: CSVEMGQGSSSYEQYF.

The chain recombines TRBV29-1 with TRBJ2-1; D is unresolved. Germline V lookup: CDR1 SQVTM, CDR2 ANQGSEA. V lost 4 bases and J 4 bases, leaving 14 bases between the germline ends. The CDR3 has 14 residues. CDR3: CSVAMAGPYNEQFF. CDR3 DNA sequence: TGCAGCGTTGCAATGGCAGGTCCTTACAATGAGCAGTTCTTC.

The chain uses TRBV19 and TRBJ2-1; TRBD2 aligns across 11 bases. The CDR3 has 15 residues. Germline lookup yields CDR1 LNHDA and CDR2 SQIVND (reference sequence). With 2 bases clipped from V and 7 bases from J, the junction kept 4 bases outside the gene matches. The CDR3 DNA sequence: TGTGCCAGTAGTATAAGACTAGCGGGGCCTAATGAGCAGTTCTTC. Amino acids: CASSIRLAGPNEQFF.

The table lists this clone with a few counts. The V call is TRBV5-1, the J call TRBJ1-1; 8 nucleotides line up with TRBD1. This CDR3 is built from 17 residues. J was trimmed by 0 bases and V by 4 bases; bases with no gene match: 11. Per germline, CDR1 SGHRS and CDR2 YFSETQ. CDR3 sequence reads: CASSPDRGWGLNTEAFF. CDR3 DNA sequence: TGCGCCAGCAGCCCCGACAGGGGCTGGGGTTTGAACACTGAAGCTTTCTTT. Variable domain in full (rest from reference TRBV5-1 and TRBJ1-1): KAGVTQTPRYLIKTRGQQVTLSCSPISGHRSVSWYQQTPGQGLQFLFEYFSETQRNKGNFPGRFSGRQFSNSRSEMNVSTLELGDSALYLCASSPDRGWGLNTEAFFGQGTRLTVV.

The chain combines TRBV11-1 with TRBJ2-5, with D uncertain. Trimming removed 1 base from V and 3 bases from J, with 6 bases in between. Looked up from germline, CDR1 is SGHAT and CDR2 is FQDESV (reference sequence). This CDR3 comprises 13 residues. The chain's CDR3 is CASSLGAEETQYF. The CDR3 coding sequence is TGTGCCAGCAGCTTAGGGGCCGAAGAGACCCAGTACTTC.

V is TRBV9 and J is TRBJ2-1; 9 bases are shared with TRBD1. Germline lookup yields CDR1 SGDLS and CDR2 YYNGEE. This CDR3 is 16 amino acids long. V lost 3 bases to trimming and J lost 6 bases; unmatched junction nucleotides: 10. The CDR3 protein is CASSATMGQGFNEQFF. For the CDR3, the DNA is TGTGCCAGCAGCGCTACGATGGGACAGGGTTTCAATGAGCAGTTCTTC.

V is TRBV7-8 and J is TRBJ1-1, with D unclear. Germline CDR1 reads SGHVS; CDR2 reads FQNEAQ. The CDR3 is 15 residues long. The V end lost 0 bases, the J end lost 2 bases, and 10 bases lay between the germline ends. CDR3 in DNA: TGTGCCAGCAGCTTAGCGGGCGGGAGAAACACTGAAGCTTTCTTT. Amino acids: CASSLAGGRNTEAFF.

The chain is built from TRBV29-1 and TRBJ1-1; maybe TRBD1 (6 bases). Trimming removed 5 bases from V and 1 base from J, with 11 bases in between. Germline CDR1 SQVTM, CDR2 ANQGSEA. The CDR3 is 13 amino acids. CDR3 loop: CSVYRTENTEAFF. CDR3 nucleotide sequence: TGCAGCGTTTACCGGACAGAGAACACTGAAGCTTTCTTT.

The chain combines TRBV19 with TRBJ2-2; TRBD2 agrees at 7 bases. V lost 7 bases to trimming and J lost 0 bases; unmatched junction nucleotides: 8. This CDR3 is built from 16 residues. CDR1 and CDR2 (germline): LNHDA, SQIVND (reference sequence). The CDR3 loop is CASTRTRGANTGELFF. The CDR3 DNA follows: TGTGCCAGTACCAGAACCCGGGGGGCGAACACCGGGGAGCTGTTTTTT.

The chain joins TRBV27 to TRBJ2-2; 7 nucleotides line up with TRBD2. Unmatched junction bases numbered 13, after V lost 3 bases and J lost 3 bases. The V gene's germline CDR1 is MNHEY and CDR2 SMNVEV (reference sequence). CDR3 length equals 18 residues. CDR3 nucleotides: TGTGCCAGCAGTTTTTTGGTTGGACCGGGGGGAGACACCGGGGAGCTGTTTTTT. It translates to CASSFLVGPGGDTGELFF.

The CDR3 coding sequence is TGTGCCAGCTCATCAGGACGGACAAGGGAGCTGTTTTTT. Protein: CASSSGRTRELFF. The chain combines TRBV18 with TRBJ2-2; D may be TRBD1 (5 bases). Trimming left V 5 bases short and J 9 bases short, with 13 bases between. Germline CDR1 KGHSH, CDR2 LQKENI. This CDR3 comprises 13 residues.

CDR3 loop: CASSQGPGTASYEQYF. CDR3 nucleotides: TGCGCCAGCAGCCAAGGCCCAGGGACAGCCTCCTACGAGCAGTACTTC. This rearrangement joins TRBV4-1 to TRBJ2-7; 7 bases match TRBD1. This CDR3 has 16 residues. Per germline, CDR1 MGHRA and CDR2 YSYEKL. V lost 1 base, J lost 0 bases, and 6 bases stayed unmatched.